One and the same sample provided the 32 T cell receptor beta chains below, sequenced in a study of T cell responses to AZD1222 COVID-19 vaccine. The repertoire was sequenced with immunoSEQ multiplex PCR; TCRdb's copy has only in-frame clones and lacks some. The sample holds around 52,000 clones; around 88% are singletons and the top ten take over 15%. The material was peripheral blood, obtained on day 0 of AZD1222 vaccination. The receptor set was obtained from an adult in good health.

The V call is TRBV7-9, the J call TRBJ2-5; D uncertain. The V end lost 7 bases, the J end lost 5 bases, and 14 bases lay between the germline ends. Germline V gene lookup returns CDR1 SEHNR and CDR2 FQNEAQ (reference sequence). The CDR3 runs to 13 residues. CDR3 nucleotide sequence: TGTGCCAGCACCTCACTGTTCCGGGAGACCCAGTACTTC. It is translated as CASTSLFRETQYF.

CDR3 residues: CASSQTGMGSPLHF. In nucleotides, the CDR3 is TGTGCCAGCAGCCAAACGGGGATGGGATCACCCCTCCACTTT. This rearrangement joins TRBV3-1 (or the pseudogene TRBV3-2) to TRBJ1-6; D ambiguous. CDR1 and CDR2 from the germline V gene are LGHDT and YNNKEL (reference sequence). V was pared by 2 bases and J by 10 bases, with 12 bases between. The CDR3 has 14 residues.

The CDR3 coding sequence is TGTGCCAGCAGCCAAGAGGGGACTTCCCTCGTCGATGAGCAGTTCTTC. Its protein is CASSQEGTSLVDEQFF. This chain joins TRBV3-1 (or the pseudogene TRBV3-2) and TRBJ2-1, with D possibly matching TRBD2 (6 bases). V lost 0 bases and J 8 bases, leaving 17 bases between the germline ends. CDR1 and CDR2 from the germline V gene are LGHDT and YNNKEL (reference sequence). This CDR3 region has 16 residues.

The V call is TRBV3-1 (or the pseudogene TRBV3-2), the J call TRBJ2-1; 11 positions agree with TRBD2. This CDR3 comprises 17 residues. The V gene's germline CDR1 is LGHDT and CDR2 YNNKEL (reference sequence). The trim removed 4 bases at V and 0 bases at J, leaving 5 bases unmatched. The CDR3 nucleotides read TGTGCCAGCAGCCTCCTGACTAGCGGGATCTCCTACAATGAGCAGTTCTTC. Encoded protein: CASSLLTSGISYNEQFF.

The V gene is TRBV5-1, the J gene TRBJ1-1; D is possibly TRBD1 (6 bases). The CDR3 spans 18 residues. V was clipped by 1 base and J by 2 bases, with 21 bases between them. The germline V gene has CDR1 SGHRS and CDR2 YFSETQ. CDR3 sequence reads: CASSLSATGYISNTEAFF. The DNA of the CDR3 is TGCGCCAGCAGCTTGTCCGCCACAGGGTATATTTCTAACACTGAAGCTTTCTTT.

This chain joins TRBV7-3 and TRBJ2-1; D could derive from TRBD1 or TRBD2 (5 bases each). This CDR3 is built from 16 residues. The germline V gene has CDR1 SGHTA and CDR2 FQGTGA. The germline V and J ends were trimmed by 1 base and 4 bases, with 14 bases remaining between them. In DNA form, the CDR3 reads TGTGCCAGCAGCTTAAGGTCCGGGGCGTTTTACAATGAGCAGTTCTTC. Its translation: CASSLRSGAFYNEQFF.

The chain links TRBV18 to TRBJ1-1, with unresolved D. Looked up from germline, CDR1 is KGHSH and CDR2 is LQKENI. This CDR3 comprises 13 residues. V was cut by 6 bases and J by 1 base, with 9 bases left in between. The chain's CDR3 is CASSRVQNTEAFF. The CDR3 DNA reads as TGTGCCAGCTCTAGGGTCCAGAACACTGAAGCTTTCTTT.

As concerns this clone: Other DNA sequences within the sample encode an identical CDR3. The chain has TRBV5-1 and TRBJ1-5; 7 bases align to TRBD1. The CDR3 is 14 residues long. Germline CDR1 reads SGHRS; CDR2 reads YFSETQ. V was pared by 1 base and J by 2 bases, with 0 bases of the junction left unmatched. This chain's CDR3 is CASSLTGGNQPQHF. The CDR3 DNA reads TGCGCCAGCAGCTTGACAGGGGGCAATCAGCCCCAGCATTTT.

V is TRBV7-2 and J is TRBJ2-2; D is unclear. Between the trimmed V and J ends, which lost 6 bases and 6 bases, there was a span of 17 bases. Per the germline V gene, CDR1 is SGHTA and CDR2 is FQGNSA. There are 15 residues in the CDR3. The CDR3 DNA follows: TGTGCCAGCAGTTCCCGGACGGCTTACCCCGGGGAGCTGTTTTTT. As protein: CASSSRTAYPGELFF.

This rearrangement joins TRBV19 to TRBJ1-1; tentative D call: TRBD1 (5 bases). The V gene lost 7 bases and the J gene lost 4 bases, with 13 bases spanning the gap. The CDR3 has 13 amino acids. Germline CDR1 LNHDA, CDR2 SQIVND (reference sequence). This CDR3 reads CASIHGGSTEAFF. The CDR3 bases are TGTGCCAGTATTCATGGGGGGAGCACTGAAGCTTTCTTT.

The genes are TRBV9 and TRBJ2-7; D gene unclear. The germline V gene encodes CDR1 SGDLS and CDR2 YYNGEE. The ends were cut back, 0 bases at V and 0 bases at J, with 7 bases in the middle. The CDR3 spans 14 residues. The CDR3 DNA follows: TGTGCCAGCAGCGTAGTCGGAAGCTCCTACGAGCAGTACTTC. Protein: CASSVVGSSYEQYF.

The chain couples TRBV7-2 to TRBJ1-1, with D uncertain. Germline CDR1 reads SGHTA; CDR2 reads FQGNSA. The CDR3 spans 14 residues. Trimming pared 3 bases from V and 1 base from J, leaving 9 bases between. CDR3 residues: CASSFFPGNTEAFF. CDR3 nucleotide sequence: TGTGCCAGCAGCTTCTTTCCGGGGAACACTGAAGCTTTCTTT.

The chain couples TRBV6-5 to TRBJ2-7; a possible D gene is TRBD1 (7 bases). The CDR3 is made up of 15 amino acids. Germline V gene data show CDR1 as MNHEY and CDR2 as SVGAGI. The V gene lost 6 bases and the J gene lost 2 bases, with 17 bases spanning the gap. CDR3 DNA sequence: TGTGCCAGCAGGAGAGGTGGCGGGACAGCCTACGAGCAGTACTTC. Encoded protein: CASRRGGGTAYEQYF.

The rearrangement uses TRBV28 and TRBJ1-2, with 9 bases aligning to TRBD1. The V segment lost 1 base and the J segment 3 bases; nucleotides outside the gene matches: 3. The length of the CDR3 is 15 residues. CDR1 and CDR2 from the germline V gene are MDHEN and SYDVKM. CDR3 region: CASSLFRQGDYGYTF. DNA for the CDR3: TGTGCCAGCAGTTTATTCCGACAGGGGGACTATGGCTACACCTTC.

Notes on this clone: One junction end disagrees with the germline gene, perhaps due to a read error. The chain employs TRBV6-5 and TRBJ1-1; weak D call: TRBD1 (5 bases). CDR1 and CDR2 (germline): MNHEY, SVGAGI. The CDR3 sequence is 15 residues long. The CDR3 reads CASSYWGRQNTEAFF. The CDR3 nucleotides are TGTGCCAGCAGCTACTGGGGGAGACAGAACACTGAAGCTTTCTTT.

The V and J genes are TRBV3-1 (or the pseudogene TRBV3-2) and TRBJ1-2; D call uncertain. Between the trimmed V and J ends, which lost 3 bases and 0 bases, there was a span of 14 bases. CDR1 and CDR2 (germline): LGHDT, YNNKEL (reference sequence). The CDR3 has 16 residues. The CDR3, as DNA: TGTGCCAGCAGCCATTTGGAGGGCCAAGCTAACTATGGCTACACCTTC. Protein sequence: CASSHLEGQANYGYTF.

In its sample, this clone was seen once. The rearrangement links TRBV10-3 to TRBJ2-3, with TRBD2 matching over 13 bases. This CDR3 is 17 amino acids long. Looked up from germline, CDR1 is ENHRY and CDR2 is SYGVKD. After removal of 5 bases from V and 1 base from J, the junction contained 6 bases not matched to a gene. CDR3 in amino acids: CAISPLAGGGGTDTQYF. The CDR3 DNA reads TGTGCCATCAGTCCACTAGCGGGAGGGGGGGGCACAGATACGCAGTATTTT.

The chain employs TRBV3-1 (or the pseudogene TRBV3-2) and TRBJ2-5; tentative D call: TRBD2 (6 bases). The ends were cut back, 1 base at V and 13 bases at J, with 13 bases in the middle. The CDR3 loop spans 12 amino acids. Germline CDR1 LGHDT, CDR2 YNNKEL (reference sequence). DNA of the CDR3: TGTGCCAGCAGCCAAGGCCCCCGGGAGCTGTACTTC. This translates into CASSQGPRELYF.

This chain links TRBV5-1 with TRBJ1-1; possibly TRBD1 for D (6 bases). Per germline, CDR1 SGHRS and CDR2 YFSETQ. The CDR3 extends over 14 amino acids. V dropped 1 base and J dropped 3 bases, with 10 bases sitting between them. The CDR3 DNA reads TGCGCCAGCAGCTTGAGGGGGGAGGACACTGAAGCTTTCTTT. Its translation is CASSLRGEDTEAFF.

CDR3 nucleotides: TGCGCCAGCAGCGTTGCGGTCCTCCAGGCAGGGGTTCATGGCTACACCTTC. It codes for CASSVAVLQAGVHGYTF. This sequence joins TRBV5-1 and TRBJ1-2, with a weak D call TRBD1 (6 bases). The ends were cut back, 4 bases at V and 6 bases at J, with 25 bases in the middle. The V gene's germline CDR1 is SGHRS and CDR2 YFSETQ. The length of the CDR3 is 17 residues.

A few counts support this clone. The V and J genes are TRBV6-1 and TRBJ1-5; D ambiguous. With 3 bases removed from V and 11 bases from J, the gap between germline ends came to 17 bases. The CDR3 covers 14 residues. Per the germline V gene, CDR1 is MNHNS and CDR2 is SASEGT. The CDR3 bases are TGTGCCAGCAGTGAGACCTTCGTTTCACCCACCCAGCATTTT. Its translation: CASSETFVSPTQHF.

This chain joins TRBV6-1 and TRBJ2-5, with 7 bases fitting TRBD1. Germline V lookup: CDR1 MNHNS, CDR2 SASEGT. This CDR3 is 15 amino acids long. V was clipped by 3 bases and J by 1 base; unmatched bases: 5. The DNA of the CDR3 is TGTGCCAGCAGTGATCAGACAGGGCTCCAAGAGACCCAGTACTTC. Translation gives CASSDQTGLQETQYF.

This clone occurred once. The genes are TRBV19 and TRBJ1-5; 8 positions agree with TRBD1. The CDR3 totals 16 residues. V lost 4 bases to trimming and J lost 3 bases; unmatched junction nucleotides: 8. Germline lookup yields CDR1 LNHDA and CDR2 SQIVND (reference sequence). CDR3 DNA sequence: TGTGCCAGTAGTAAAACAGGGGGAGGAAACAATCAGCCCCAGCATTTT. Encoded protein: CASSKTGGGNNQPQHF.

This rearrangement joins TRBV7-9 to TRBJ1-2; D perhaps matches TRBD1 (5 bases). Germline V CDR1 and CDR2: SEHNR, FQNEAQ (reference sequence). Deletions cut 1 base from V and 3 bases from J, with 12 bases between. This CDR3 comprises 15 residues. CDR3 coding DNA: TGTGCCAGCAGCTTAGTGACAGTGTCGGACTATGGCTACACCTTC. It is translated as CASSLVTVSDYGYTF.

The rearrangement links TRBV5-1 to TRBJ2-1, with TRBD2 matching over 9 bases. CDR1 and CDR2 (germline): SGHRS, YFSETQ. The CDR3 extends over 17 amino acids. The V gene end was trimmed by 0 bases and the J gene end by 4 bases; junction bases not matched to a gene: 8. The CDR3 region has the DNA TGCGCCAGCAGCTTGGGAGTAGCGGGAGCCCAGTACAATGAGCAGTTCTTC. Translated: CASSLGVAGAQYNEQFF.

V usage is TRBV5-6 and J usage is TRBJ2-5; D unclear. Germline CDR1 SGHDT, CDR2 YYEEEE. V was shortened by 0 bases and J by 4 bases, with 16 bases between the two germline ends. This CDR3 has 16 amino acids. CDR3 in amino acids: CASSLVPPQLSETQYF. The CDR3 coding sequence is TGTGCCAGCAGCTTGGTTCCTCCCCAGCTGTCAGAGACCCAGTACTTC.

The chain couples TRBV4-2 to TRBJ2-7, with 7 bases matching TRBD2. V trimming: 6 bases; J trimming: 12 bases; junction bases outside the gene matches: 14. Germline lookup yields CDR1 LGHNA and CDR2 YNFKEQ. The CDR3 covers 13 residues. The chain's CDR3 is CASRGAGSPSWYF. The CDR3 nucleotides are TGTGCCAGCAGGGGAGCGGGATCGCCCTCTTGGTACTTC.

The rearrangement uses TRBV5-4 and TRBJ2-3; tentatively, D is TRBD2 (5 bases). V lost 4 bases to trimming and J lost 6 bases, with 15 bases between them. Looked up from germline, CDR1 is SGHNT and CDR2 is YYREEE (reference sequence). CDR3 length: 14 amino acids. The CDR3 coding sequence is TGTGCCAGCAGCCGGCCGGGGAACACGGATACGCAGTATTTT. This translates into CASSRPGNTDTQYF.

This chain joins TRBV27 and TRBJ1-1; D is possibly TRBD1 (5 bases). Deletions cut 8 bases from V and 0 bases from J, with 19 bases between. The germline CDR1 and CDR2 sequences are MNHEY and SMNVEV (reference sequence). CDR3 length: 16 residues. The CDR3 protein is CASHEVQGGLNTEAFF. The CDR3 nucleotides are TGTGCCAGCCATGAAGTCCAGGGTGGCTTGAACACTGAAGCTTTCTTT.

As regards this clone: Compared with germline, one end of the junction differs, possibly owing to a read error. The J gene is TRBJ1-1, the V gene TRBV19, with a weak D call TRBD1 (5 bases). The CDR3 extends over 15 amino acids. CDR1 and CDR2 (germline): LNHDA, SQIVND (reference sequence). CDR3 nucleotide sequence: TGTGCCAGCAGTAGAAGAGGGGTGGGGAACACTGAAGCTTTCTTT. It is translated as CASSRRGVGNTEAFF.

J is TRBJ2-3 and V is TRBV9; the D gene is possibly TRBD1 (5 bases). The germline V and J ends were trimmed by 3 bases and 4 bases, with 12 bases remaining between them. This CDR3 contains 14 residues. Germline loops: CDR1 SGDLS, CDR2 YYNGEE. CDR3 residues: CASSANQGSDTQYF. The DNA for the CDR3 is TGTGCCAGCAGCGCCAATCAGGGTTCAGATACGCAGTATTTT.

V is TRBV7-8 and J is TRBJ1-3, with TRBD1 matching over 7 bases. The junction had 9 bases not matched to a gene; V was cut back by 3 bases and J by 4 bases. The V gene's germline CDR1 is SGHVS and CDR2 FQNEAQ. The CDR3 totals 16 residues. The CDR3 reads CASSFGRQGDGNTIYF. CDR3 DNA: TGTGCCAGCAGCTTCGGTCGACAGGGAGACGGAAACACCATATATTTT.